This T cell receptor (beta chain) was recovered during a study of blood T cell repertoires in COVID-19. At the level of the study: PBMCs, B-cell-depleted T cells, or T cells were the source of the cDNA or gDNA that made up the material.

Data came from immunoSEQ multiplex PCR; TCRdb stores just in-frame clones and leaves some out. The sample holds 300,000 to 450,000 clones, around 87% seen once. This clone was recorded only once. Other DNA sequences in this specimen translate into the identical CDR3. V lost 0 bases and J lost 9, with 3 bases in between. In germline, CDR1 is GTSNPN, CDR2 SVGIG (reference sequence). The length of the CDR3 is 10 residues. What was sequenced was peripheral blood. This rearrangement joins TRBV30 to TRBJ2-1, with D hard to call. The sequence was obtained from a woman in her thirties with COVID-19, enrolled during active disease. CDR3 in amino acids: CAWSVSEQFF. CDR3 nucleotides: TGTGCCTGGAGTGTGAGTGAGCAGTTCTTC.